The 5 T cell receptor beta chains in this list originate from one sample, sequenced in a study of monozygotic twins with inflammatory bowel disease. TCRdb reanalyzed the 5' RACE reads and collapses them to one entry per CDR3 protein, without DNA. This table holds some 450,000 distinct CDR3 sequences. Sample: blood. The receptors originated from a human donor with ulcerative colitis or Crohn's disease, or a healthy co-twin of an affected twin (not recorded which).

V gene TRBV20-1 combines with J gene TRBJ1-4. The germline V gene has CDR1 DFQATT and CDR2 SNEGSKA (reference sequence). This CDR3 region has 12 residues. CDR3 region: CSASAVGEKLFF.

CDR3 loop: CAWSGGQGVGNTEAFF. V usage is TRBV30 and J usage is TRBJ1-1; TCRdb indicates TRBD1, and absent DNA this call remains unverified. Germline CDR1 is GTSNPN and CDR2 is SVGIG (reference sequence). This CDR3 contains 16 residues.

CDR3 region: CASSWGNGWGYTF. The rearrangement uses TRBV18 and TRBJ1-2. CDR3 size: 13 residues. Germline CDR1 is KGHSH and CDR2 is LQKENI.

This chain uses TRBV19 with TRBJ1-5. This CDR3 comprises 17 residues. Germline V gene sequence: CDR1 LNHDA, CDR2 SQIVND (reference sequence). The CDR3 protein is CASSIRSAQPGNQPQHF.

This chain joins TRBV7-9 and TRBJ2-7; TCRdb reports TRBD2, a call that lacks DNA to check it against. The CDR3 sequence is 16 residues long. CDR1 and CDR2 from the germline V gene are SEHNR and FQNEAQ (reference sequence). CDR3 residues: CASSPLIAGETYEQYF.